This T cell receptor (beta chain) was recorded in a study of tumor T cells in aggressive B-cell lymphoma. Method: immunoSEQ multiplex PCR; TCRdb's copy keeps in-frame clones and lacks some. The sample holds about 11,000 clones, roughly 90% seen once. The sequencing sample was made of tumor tissue. The sequence was obtained from an adult with diffuse large B cell lymphoma.

The CDR3 nucleotides are TGTGCCAGCAGCTTAGTACGGGGGGTAACCTACAATGAGCAGTTCTTC. It codes for CASSLVRGVTYNEQFF. The V call is TRBV13, the J call TRBJ2-1, with TRBD2 matching over 7 bases. Germline CDR1 reads PRHDT; CDR2 reads FYEKMQ (reference sequence). The CDR3 is made up of 16 amino acids. V lost 1 base and J lost 2; bases outside the gene matches: 5.